Sequencing of this TCR beta chain was carried out in a study of blood T cells in healthy people across ages. Whole-study results and caveats: Naive T cell percentage and TCR beta diversity correlated strongly. Older age went with lower TCR beta diversity per million T cells, in a roughly linear way.

Then a second PCR, running about 6 to 11 cycles, was carried out with a sample-barcoded 5' primer and a J-beta primer mix. TCRdb re-derived calls from the 5' RACE reads in MiXCR, one entry per CDR3 protein. The repertoire holds 450,000 to 600,000 distinct CDR3 sequences, with roughly a quarter as singletons. V shed 7 bases, J shed 6 bases, and the junction held 4 bases outside the gene matches. This CDR3 has 13 amino acids. Extraction of total RNA produced a minimum of 5.5 micrograms from each sample. This clonotype showed up many times. Its antigen remains unidentified. These same records also appear under a second study, on T cells of mothers and their children.

Sequencing used blood. The clonotype was recovered from a boy between 2 and 10 years old in good health. J is TRBJ2-4 and V is TRBV12-3 or TRBV12-4; 9 bases match TRBD1. The CDR3 DNA reads as TGTGCCAGCACCTGGACAGGGGTAAACATTCAGTACTTC. It specifies CASTWTGVNIQYF.